This T cell receptor beta chain was sequenced in a study of cytomegalovirus exposure and HLA in healthy donors. Study outcomes and limitations: In vitro checks showed that a few CMV-associated chains really do target CMV antigens. The study labeled 170 or so TCR beta chains cytomegalovirus-associated. Per published reports, the classifier diagnosed cytomegalovirus status with high specificity and sensitivity.

Germline V gene sequence: CDR1 SGHVS, CDR2 FNYEAQ. The V end was cut by 1 base, the J end by 8 bases, with 8 bases between. The length of the CDR3 is 12 residues. Sequencing used immunoSEQ multiplex PCR; TCRdb keeps in-frame clones, though not all of them. The sample lists 200,000 to 250,000 clones; around four fifths were seen once. Of note for this clone: What it recognizes is unknown.

Sequencing used PBMCs. This sequence originates from a woman between 18 and 29 years old in good health and CMV-seronegative. This rearrangement joins TRBV7-6 to TRBJ1-2; unclear D gene. The CDR3 loop is CASSLGTDGYTF. In DNA form, the CDR3 reads TGTGCCAGCAGCTTAGGGACGGACGGCTACACCTTC.